The source of this T cell receptor beta chain is a study of CD8+ T cells in alopecia areata. Background on the study: Tofacitinib administration to treated patients was oral, at 5 to 10 mg twice daily. Severity among treated patients was scored by the percentage of scalp area affected.

cDNA reverse transcribed from extracted RNA served as the sequencing template. TCRdb's table, derived via immunoSEQ multiplex PCR, lists solely in-frame clones and lacks some. The sample shows approximately 190,000 clones, more than 45% of them seen only once. This CDR3 spans 13 amino acids. Per the germline V gene, CDR1 is SQVTM and CDR2 is ANQGSEA. V was trimmed by 6 bases and J by 2 bases, leaving 14 bases between them. Study-level results: Higher clonality and more expanded CD8+ clones appeared in lesional than normal scalp.

Treatment denoted: oral pan-JAK inhibitor, 5-10 mg twice daily. Details on this clone: Its antigen is unidentified.

This TCR derives from a human donor with alopecia areata. The gene calls are TRBV29-1 and TRBJ2-7; a weak D match, TRBD2 (5 bases). Specimen: CD4+ T cells sorted from blood, collected at week 24, from a patient treated with tofacitinib. Here the CDR3 reads CSVEDWPTYEQYF. The CDR3, as DNA: TGCAGCGTCGAGGACTGGCCCACCTACGAGCAGTACTTC.